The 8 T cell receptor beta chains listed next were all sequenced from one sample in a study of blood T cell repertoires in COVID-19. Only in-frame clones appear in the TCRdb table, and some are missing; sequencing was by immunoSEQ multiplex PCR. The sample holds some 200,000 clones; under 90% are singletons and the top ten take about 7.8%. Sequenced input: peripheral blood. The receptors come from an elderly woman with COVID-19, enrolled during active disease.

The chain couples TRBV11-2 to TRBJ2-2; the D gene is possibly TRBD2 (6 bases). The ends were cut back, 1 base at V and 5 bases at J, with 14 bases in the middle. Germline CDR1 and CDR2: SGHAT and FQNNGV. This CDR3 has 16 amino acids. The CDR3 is CASSLGGSGRTGELFF. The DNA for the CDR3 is TGTGCCAGCAGCTTAGGGGGTAGCGGTAGGACCGGGGAGCTGTTTTTT.

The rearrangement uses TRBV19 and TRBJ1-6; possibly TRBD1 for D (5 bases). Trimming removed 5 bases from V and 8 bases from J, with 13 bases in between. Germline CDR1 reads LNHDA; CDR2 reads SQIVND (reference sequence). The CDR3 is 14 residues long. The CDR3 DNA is TGTGCCAGTAGTTCCGGCCAGGGCCATTCACCCCTCCACTTT. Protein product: CASSSGQGHSPLHF.

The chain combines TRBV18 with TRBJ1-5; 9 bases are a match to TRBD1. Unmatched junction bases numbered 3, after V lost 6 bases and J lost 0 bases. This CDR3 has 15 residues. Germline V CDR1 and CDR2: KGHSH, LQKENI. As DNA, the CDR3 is TGTGCCAGCTCCACGGGACAGGGTAGCAATCAGCCCCAGCATTTT. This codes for CASSTGQGSNQPQHF.

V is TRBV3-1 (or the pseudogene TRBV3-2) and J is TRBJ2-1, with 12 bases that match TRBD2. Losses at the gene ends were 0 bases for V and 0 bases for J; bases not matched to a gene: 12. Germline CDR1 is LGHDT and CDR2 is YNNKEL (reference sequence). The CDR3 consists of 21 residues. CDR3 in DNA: TGTGCCAGCAGCCAAGAACCGGCCACTAGCGGGAGGTCGAGCTCCTACAATGAGCAGTTCTTC. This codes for CASSQEPATSGRSSSYNEQFF.

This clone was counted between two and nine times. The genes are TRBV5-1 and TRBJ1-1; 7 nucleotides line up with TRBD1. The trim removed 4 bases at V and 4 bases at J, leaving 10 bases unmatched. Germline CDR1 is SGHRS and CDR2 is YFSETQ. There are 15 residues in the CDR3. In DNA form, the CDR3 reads TGCGCCAGCAGCCCGATGACAGGGCCCCCCACTGAAGCTTTCTTT. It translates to CASSPMTGPPTEAFF.

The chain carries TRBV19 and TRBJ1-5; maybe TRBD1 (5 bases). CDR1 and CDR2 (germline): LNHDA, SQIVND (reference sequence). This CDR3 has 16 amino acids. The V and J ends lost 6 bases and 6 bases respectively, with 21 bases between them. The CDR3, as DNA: TGTGCCAGTAGCGCCATCCTGGGGGGGGAGGGTCAGCCCCAGCATTTT. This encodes CASSAILGGEGQPQHF. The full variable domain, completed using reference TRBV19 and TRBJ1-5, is DGGITQSPKYLFRKEGQNVTLSCEQNLNHDAMYWYRQDPGQGLRLIYYSQIVNDFQKGDIAEGYSVSREKKESFPLTVTSAQKNPTAFYLCASSAILGGEGQPQHFGDGTRLSIL.

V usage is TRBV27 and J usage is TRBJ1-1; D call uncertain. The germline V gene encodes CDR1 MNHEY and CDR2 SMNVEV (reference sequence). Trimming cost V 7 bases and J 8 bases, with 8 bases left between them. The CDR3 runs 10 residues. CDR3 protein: CASKWEEAFF. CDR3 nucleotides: TGTGCCAGCAAGTGGGAGGAAGCTTTCTTT.

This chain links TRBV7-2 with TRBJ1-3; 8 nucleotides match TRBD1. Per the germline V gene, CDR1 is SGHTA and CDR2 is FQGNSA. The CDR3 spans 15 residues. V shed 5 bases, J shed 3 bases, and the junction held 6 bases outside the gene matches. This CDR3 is CASSPGQGFGNTIYF. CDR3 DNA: TGTGCCAGCAGCCCCGGACAGGGCTTTGGAAACACCATATATTTT.